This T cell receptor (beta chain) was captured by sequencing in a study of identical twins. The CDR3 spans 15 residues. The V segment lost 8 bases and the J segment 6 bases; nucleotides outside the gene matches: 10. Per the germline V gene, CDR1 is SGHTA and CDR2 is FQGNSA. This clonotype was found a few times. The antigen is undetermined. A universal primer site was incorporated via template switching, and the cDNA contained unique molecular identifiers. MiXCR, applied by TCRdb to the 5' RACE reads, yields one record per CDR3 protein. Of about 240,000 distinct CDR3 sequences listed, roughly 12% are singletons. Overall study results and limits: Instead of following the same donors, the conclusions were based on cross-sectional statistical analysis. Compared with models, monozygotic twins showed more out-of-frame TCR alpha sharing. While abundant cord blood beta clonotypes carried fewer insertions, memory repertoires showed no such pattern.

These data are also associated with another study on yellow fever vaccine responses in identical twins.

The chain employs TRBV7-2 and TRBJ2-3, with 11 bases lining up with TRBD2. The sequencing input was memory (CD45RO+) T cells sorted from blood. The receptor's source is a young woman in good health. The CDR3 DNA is TGTGCCAGCGGTGATAGCGGGGGGGTCCGGGATACGCAGTATTTT. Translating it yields CASGDSGGVRDTQYF.